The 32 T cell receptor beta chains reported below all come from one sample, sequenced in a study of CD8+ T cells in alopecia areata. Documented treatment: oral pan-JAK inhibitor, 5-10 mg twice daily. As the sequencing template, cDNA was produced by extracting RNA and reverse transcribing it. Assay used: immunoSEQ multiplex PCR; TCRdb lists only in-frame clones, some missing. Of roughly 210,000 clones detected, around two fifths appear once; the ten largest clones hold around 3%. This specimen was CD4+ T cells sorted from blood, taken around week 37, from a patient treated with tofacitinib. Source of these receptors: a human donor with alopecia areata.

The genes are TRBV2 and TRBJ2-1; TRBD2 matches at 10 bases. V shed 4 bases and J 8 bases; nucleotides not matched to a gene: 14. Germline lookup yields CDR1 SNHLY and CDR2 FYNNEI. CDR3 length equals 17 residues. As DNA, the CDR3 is TGTGCCAGCAGTGCGGCTAGCGGGAGTTTCGTCCGCGATGAGCAGTTCTTC. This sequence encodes CASSAASGSFVRDEQFF.

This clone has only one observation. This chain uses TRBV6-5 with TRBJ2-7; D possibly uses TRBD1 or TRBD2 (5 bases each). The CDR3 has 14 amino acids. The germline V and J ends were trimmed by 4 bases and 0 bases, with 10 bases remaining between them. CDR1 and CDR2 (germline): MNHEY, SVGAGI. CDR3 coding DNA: TGTGCCAGCAGTTTGGGACGGGGCTCCTACGAGCAGTACTTC. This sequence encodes CASSLGRGSYEQYF.

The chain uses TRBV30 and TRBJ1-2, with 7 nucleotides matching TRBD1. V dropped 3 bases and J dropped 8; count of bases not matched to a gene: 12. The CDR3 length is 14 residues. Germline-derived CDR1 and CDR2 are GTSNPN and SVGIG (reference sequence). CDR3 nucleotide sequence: TGTGCCTGGAGCTTACAGGGGATTGGTGAAGGCTACACCTTC. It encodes CAWSLQGIGEGYTF.

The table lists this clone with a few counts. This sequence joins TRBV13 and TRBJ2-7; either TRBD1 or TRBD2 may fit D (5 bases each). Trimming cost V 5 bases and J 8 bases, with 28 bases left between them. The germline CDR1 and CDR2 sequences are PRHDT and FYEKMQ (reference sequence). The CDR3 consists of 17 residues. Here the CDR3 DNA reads TGTGCCAGCAGCACAGGCTCGGGACCGAAGGTGTTTAGGCAGCAGTACTTC. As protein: CASSTGSGPKVFRQQYF.

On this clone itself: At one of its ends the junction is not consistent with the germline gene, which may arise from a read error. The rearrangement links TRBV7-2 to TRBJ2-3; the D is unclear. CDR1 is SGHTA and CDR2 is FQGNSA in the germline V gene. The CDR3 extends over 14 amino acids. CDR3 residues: CASSQAESTDTQYF. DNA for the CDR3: TGCGCCAGCAGCCAAGCCGAGAGCACAGATACGCAGTATTTT. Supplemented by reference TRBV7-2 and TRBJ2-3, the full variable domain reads GAGVSQSPSNKVTEKGKDVELRCDPISGHTALYWYRQSLGQGLEFLIYFQGNSAPDKSGLPSDRFSAERTGGSVSTLTIQRTQQEDSAVYLCASSQAESTDTQYFGPGTRLTVL.

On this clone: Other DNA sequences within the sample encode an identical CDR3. CDR3 nucleotide sequence: TGCAGTGCTAGAAGCACTGAAGCTTTCTTT. This encodes CSARSTEAFF. The genes are TRBV20-1 and TRBJ1-1; no firm D call. V lost 2 bases to trimming and J lost 4 bases, with 2 bases between them. The CDR3 length is 10 residues. Germline V gene sequence: CDR1 DFQATT, CDR2 SNEGSKA (reference sequence).

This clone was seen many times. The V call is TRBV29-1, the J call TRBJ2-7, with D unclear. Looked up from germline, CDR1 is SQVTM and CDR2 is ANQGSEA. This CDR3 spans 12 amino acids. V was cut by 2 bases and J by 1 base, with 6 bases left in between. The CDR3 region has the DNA TGCAGCGTTGAATCGCAGTCCTACGAGCAGTACTTC. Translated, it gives CSVESQSYEQYF.

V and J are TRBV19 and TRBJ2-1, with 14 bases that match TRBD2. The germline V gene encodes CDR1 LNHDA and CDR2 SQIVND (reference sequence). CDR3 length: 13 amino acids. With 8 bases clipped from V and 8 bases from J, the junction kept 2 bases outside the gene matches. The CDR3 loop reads CASGTSGSHEQFF. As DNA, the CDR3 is TGTGCCAGTGGGACTAGCGGGAGCCATGAGCAGTTCTTC.

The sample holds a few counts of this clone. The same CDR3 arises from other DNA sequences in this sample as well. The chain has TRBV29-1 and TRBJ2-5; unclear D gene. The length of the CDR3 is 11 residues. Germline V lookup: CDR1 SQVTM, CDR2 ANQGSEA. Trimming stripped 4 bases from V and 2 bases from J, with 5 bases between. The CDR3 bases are TGCAGCGTTGTCGGGCAAGAGACCCAGTACTTC. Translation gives CSVVGQETQYF.

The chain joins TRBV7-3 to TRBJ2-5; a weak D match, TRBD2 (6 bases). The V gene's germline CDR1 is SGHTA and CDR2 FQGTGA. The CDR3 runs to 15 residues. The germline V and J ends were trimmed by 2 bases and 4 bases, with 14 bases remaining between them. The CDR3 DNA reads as TGTGCCAGCAGCTTAGACGGGAGCCGGGCAGAGACCCAGTACTTC. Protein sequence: CASSLDGSRAETQYF.

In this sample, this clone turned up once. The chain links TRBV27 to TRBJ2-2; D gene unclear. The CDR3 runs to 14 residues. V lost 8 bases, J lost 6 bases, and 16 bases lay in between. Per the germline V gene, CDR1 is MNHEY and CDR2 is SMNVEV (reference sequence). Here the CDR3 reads CASPTYDSPGELFF. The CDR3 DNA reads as TGTGCCAGCCCTACCTATGATTCTCCCGGGGAGCTGTTTTTT.

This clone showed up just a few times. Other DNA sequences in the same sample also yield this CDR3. This CDR3 is CASSFTSGSYEQYF. In nucleotides, the CDR3 is TGTGCCAGCAGCTTTACTAGCGGGTCCTACGAGCAGTACTTC. The rearrangement uses TRBV7-2 and TRBJ2-7, with 9 bases fitting TRBD2. In germline, CDR1 is SGHTA, CDR2 FQGNSA. The V gene end was trimmed by 3 bases and the J gene end by 1 base; junction bases not matched to a gene: 1. The CDR3 is 14 amino acids. Complete variable domain (other parts from reference TRBV7-2 and TRBJ2-7): GAGVSQSPSNKVTEKGKDVELRCDPISGHTALYWYRQSLGQGLEFLIYFQGNSAPDKSGLPSDRFSAERTGGSVSTLTIQRTQQEDSAVYLCASSFTSGSYEQYFGPGTRLTVT.

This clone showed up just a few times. The CDR3 DNA reads as TGTGCCAGCAGTGAACTCTATGGCTACACCTTC. Translation: CASSELYGYTF. The gene calls are TRBV2 and TRBJ1-2, with D uncertain. Deletions cut 2 bases from V and 4 bases from J, with 2 bases between. This CDR3 is 11 amino acids long. Germline V gene sequence: CDR1 SNHLY, CDR2 FYNNEI.

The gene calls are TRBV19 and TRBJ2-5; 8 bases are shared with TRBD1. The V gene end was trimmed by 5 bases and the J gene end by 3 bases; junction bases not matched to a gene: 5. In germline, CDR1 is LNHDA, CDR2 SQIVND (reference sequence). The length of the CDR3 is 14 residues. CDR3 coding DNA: TGTGCCAGTAGTTCAACAGGGGGTAAAGAGACCCAGTACTTC. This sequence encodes CASSSTGGKETQYF.

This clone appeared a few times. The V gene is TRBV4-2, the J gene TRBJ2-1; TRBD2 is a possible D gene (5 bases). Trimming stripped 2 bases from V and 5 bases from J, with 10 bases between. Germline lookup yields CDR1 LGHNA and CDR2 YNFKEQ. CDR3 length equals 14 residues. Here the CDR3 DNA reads TGTGCCAGCAGCCAATTGACTACTAACAATGAGCAGTTCTTC. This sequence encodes CASSQLTTNNEQFF.

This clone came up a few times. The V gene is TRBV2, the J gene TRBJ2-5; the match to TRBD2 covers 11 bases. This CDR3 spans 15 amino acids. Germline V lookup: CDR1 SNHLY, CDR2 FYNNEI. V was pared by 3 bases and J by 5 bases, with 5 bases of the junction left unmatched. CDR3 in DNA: TGTGCCAGCAGTGATGAGGGACTAGCGGCGGAGACCCAGTACTTC. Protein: CASSDEGLAAETQYF.

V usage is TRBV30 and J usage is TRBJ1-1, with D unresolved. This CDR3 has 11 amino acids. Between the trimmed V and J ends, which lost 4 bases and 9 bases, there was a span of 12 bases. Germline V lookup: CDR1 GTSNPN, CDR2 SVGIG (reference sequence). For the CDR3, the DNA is TGTGCCTGGAAGTCGAATCTGAAAGCTTTCTTT. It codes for CAWKSNLKAFF.

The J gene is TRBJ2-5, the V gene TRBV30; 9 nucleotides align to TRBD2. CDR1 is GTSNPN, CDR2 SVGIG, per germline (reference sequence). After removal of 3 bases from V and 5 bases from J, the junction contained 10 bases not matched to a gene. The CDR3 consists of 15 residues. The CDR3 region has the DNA TGTGCCTGGAGCTTTGGCGGGAGGGCCGGGGAGACCCAGTACTTC. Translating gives CAWSFGGRAGETQYF. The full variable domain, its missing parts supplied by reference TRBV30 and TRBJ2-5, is SQTIHQWPATLVQPVGSPLSLECTVEGTSNPNLYWYRQAAGRGLQLLFYSVGIGQISSEVPQNLSASRPQDRQFILSSKKLLLSDSGFYLCAWSFGGRAGETQYFGPGTRLLVL.

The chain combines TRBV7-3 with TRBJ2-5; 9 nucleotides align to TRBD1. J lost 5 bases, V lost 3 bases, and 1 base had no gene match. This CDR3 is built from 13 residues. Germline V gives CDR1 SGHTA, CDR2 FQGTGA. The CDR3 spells CASSFDRGETQYF. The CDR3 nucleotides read TGTGCCAGCAGCTTCGACAGGGGGGAGACCCAGTACTTC.

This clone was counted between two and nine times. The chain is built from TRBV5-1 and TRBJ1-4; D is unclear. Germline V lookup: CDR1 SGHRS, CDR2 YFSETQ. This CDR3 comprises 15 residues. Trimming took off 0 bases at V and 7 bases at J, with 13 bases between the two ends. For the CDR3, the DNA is TGCGCCAGCAGCTTGGGAGGCCGTCGTGGTGAAAAACTGTTTTTT. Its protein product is CASSLGGRRGEKLFF.

The CDR3 DNA reads as TGTGCCAGCCTACAGGGTTCCATTCAGTACTTC. Amino acids: CASLQGSIQYF. The chain recombines TRBV2 with TRBJ2-4; tentative D call: TRBD1 (6 bases). The CDR3 extends over 11 amino acids. Germline loops: CDR1 SNHLY, CDR2 FYNNEI. Trimming stripped 8 bases from V and 9 bases from J, with 11 bases between.

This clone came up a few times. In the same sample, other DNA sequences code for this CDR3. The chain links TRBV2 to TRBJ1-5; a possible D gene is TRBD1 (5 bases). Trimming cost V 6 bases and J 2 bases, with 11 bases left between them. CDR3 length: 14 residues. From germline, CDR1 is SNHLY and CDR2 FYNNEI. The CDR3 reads CASSGGYGNQPQHF. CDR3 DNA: TGTGCCAGCAGCGGGGGGTACGGCAATCAGCCCCAGCATTTT.

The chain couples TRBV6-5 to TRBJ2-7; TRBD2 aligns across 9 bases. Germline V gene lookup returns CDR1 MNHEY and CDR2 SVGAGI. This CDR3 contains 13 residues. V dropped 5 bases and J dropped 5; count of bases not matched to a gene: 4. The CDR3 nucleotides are TGTGCCAGCAGTAGCGGGAGGATCAACGAGCAGTACTTC. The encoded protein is CASSSGRINEQYF.

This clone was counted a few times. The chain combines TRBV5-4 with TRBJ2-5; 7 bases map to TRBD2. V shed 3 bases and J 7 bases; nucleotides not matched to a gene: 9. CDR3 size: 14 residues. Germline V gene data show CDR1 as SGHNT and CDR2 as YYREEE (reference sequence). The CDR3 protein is CASSSRLRETTQYF. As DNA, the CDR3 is TGTGCCAGCAGCTCCCGGCTGCGGGAGACGACCCAGTACTTC.

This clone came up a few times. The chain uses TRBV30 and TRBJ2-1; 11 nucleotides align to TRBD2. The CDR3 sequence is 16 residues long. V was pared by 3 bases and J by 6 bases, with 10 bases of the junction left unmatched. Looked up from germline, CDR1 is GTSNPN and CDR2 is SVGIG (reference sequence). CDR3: CAWRKFLAGGFNEQFF. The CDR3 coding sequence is TGTGCCTGGAGGAAATTCTTAGCGGGAGGGTTCAATGAGCAGTTCTTC. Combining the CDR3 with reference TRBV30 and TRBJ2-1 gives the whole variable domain SQTIHQWPATLVQPVGSPLSLECTVEGTSNPNLYWYRQAAGRGLQLLFYSVGIGQISSEVPQNLSASRPQDRQFILSSKKLLLSDSGFYLCAWRKFLAGGFNEQFFGPGTRLTVL.

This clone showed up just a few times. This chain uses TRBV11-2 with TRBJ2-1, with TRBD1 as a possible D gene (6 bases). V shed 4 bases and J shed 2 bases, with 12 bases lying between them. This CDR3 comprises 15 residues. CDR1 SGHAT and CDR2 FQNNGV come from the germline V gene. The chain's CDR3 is CASSSIQGTYNEQFF. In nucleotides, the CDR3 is TGTGCCAGCAGCTCAATACAGGGAACCTACAATGAGCAGTTCTTC.

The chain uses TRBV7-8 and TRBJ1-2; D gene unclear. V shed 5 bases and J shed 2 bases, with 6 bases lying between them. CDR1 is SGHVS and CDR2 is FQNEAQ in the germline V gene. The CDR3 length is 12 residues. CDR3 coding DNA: TGTGCCAGCAGCCCTGACAACTATGGCTACACCTTC. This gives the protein CASSPDNYGYTF. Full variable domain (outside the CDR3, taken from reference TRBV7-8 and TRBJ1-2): GAGVSQSPRYKVAKRGQDVALRCDPISGHVSLFWYQQALGQGPEFLTYFQNEAQLDKSGLPSDRFFAERPEGSVSTLKIQRTQQEDSAVYLCASSPDNYGYTFGSGTRLTVV.

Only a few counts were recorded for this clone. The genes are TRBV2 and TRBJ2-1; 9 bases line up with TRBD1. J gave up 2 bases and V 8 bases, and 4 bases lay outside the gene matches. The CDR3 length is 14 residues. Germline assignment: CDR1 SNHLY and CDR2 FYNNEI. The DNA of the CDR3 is TGTGCCAGCGCCCGGGACAGGGCCTACAATGAGCAGTTCTTC. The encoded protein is CASARDRAYNEQFF.

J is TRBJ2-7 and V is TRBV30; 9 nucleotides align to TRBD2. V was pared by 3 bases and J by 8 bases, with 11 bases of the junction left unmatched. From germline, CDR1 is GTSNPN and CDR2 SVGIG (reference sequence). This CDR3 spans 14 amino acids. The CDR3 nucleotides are TGTGCCTGGAGCCCTGGGACTAGCCGACTGCAGCAGTACTTC. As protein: CAWSPGTSRLQQYF. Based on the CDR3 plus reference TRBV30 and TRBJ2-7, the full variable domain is SQTIHQWPATLVQPVGSPLSLECTVEGTSNPNLYWYRQAAGRGLQLLFYSVGIGQISSEVPQNLSASRPQDRQFILSSKKLLLSDSGFYLCAWSPGTSRLQQYFGPGTRLTVT.

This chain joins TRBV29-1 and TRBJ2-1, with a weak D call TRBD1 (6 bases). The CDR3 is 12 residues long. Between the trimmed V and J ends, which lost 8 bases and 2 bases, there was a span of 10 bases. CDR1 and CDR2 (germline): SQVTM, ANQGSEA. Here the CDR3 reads CSLGGTYNEQFF. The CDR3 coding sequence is TGCAGCCTAGGGGGAACCTACAATGAGCAGTTCTTC.

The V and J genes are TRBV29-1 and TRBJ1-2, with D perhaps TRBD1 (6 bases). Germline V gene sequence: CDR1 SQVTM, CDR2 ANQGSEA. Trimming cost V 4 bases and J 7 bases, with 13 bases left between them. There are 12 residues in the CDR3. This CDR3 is CSVGRRGGGYTF. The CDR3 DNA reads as TGCAGCGTTGGTCGCAGGGGTGGTGGCTACACCTTC.

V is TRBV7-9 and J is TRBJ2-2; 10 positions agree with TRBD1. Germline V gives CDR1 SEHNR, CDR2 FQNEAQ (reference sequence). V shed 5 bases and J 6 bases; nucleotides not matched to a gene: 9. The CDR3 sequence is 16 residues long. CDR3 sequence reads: CASSTTGTGEPGELFF. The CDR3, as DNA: TGTGCCAGCAGCACAACCGGGACAGGGGAACCCGGGGAGCTGTTTTTT.